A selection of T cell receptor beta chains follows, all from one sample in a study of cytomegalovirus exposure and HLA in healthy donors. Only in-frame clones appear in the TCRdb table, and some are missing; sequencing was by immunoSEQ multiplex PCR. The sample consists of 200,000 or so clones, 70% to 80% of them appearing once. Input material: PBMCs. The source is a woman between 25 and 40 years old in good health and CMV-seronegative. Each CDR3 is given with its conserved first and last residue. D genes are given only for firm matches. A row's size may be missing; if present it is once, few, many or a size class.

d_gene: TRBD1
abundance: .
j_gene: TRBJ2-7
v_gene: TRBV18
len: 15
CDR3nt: TGTGCCAGCTCACCACCCGGGACAGGGGACTACGAGCAGTACTTC
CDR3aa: CASSPPGTGDYEQYF

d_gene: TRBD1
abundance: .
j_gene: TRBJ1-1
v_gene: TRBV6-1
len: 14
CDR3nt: TGTGCCAGCAGTGAAGCGGACAGGGACACTGAAGCTTTCTTT
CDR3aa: CASSEADRDTEAFF

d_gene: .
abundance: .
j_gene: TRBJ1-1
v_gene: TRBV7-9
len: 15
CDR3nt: TGTGCCAGCAGACCCCGTGGGGGGGAGAACACTGAAGCTTTCTTT
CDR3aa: CASRPRGGENTEAFF

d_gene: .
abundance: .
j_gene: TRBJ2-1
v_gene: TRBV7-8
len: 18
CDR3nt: TGTGCCAGCAGCTTAGCGCGTTACAGATCCCCCTCCTACAATGAGCAGTTCTTC
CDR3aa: CASSLARYRSPSYNEQFF

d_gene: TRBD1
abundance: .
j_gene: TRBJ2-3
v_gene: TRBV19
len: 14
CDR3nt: TGTGCCAGCCAACGACAGGGGATTGCAGATACGCAGTATTTT
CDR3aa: CASQRQGIADTQYF

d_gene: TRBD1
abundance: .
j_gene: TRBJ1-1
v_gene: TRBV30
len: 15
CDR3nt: TGTGCCTGGAGTGTCCCGGACAGGTTGAACACTGAAGCTTTCTTT
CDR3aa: CAWSVPDRLNTEAFF

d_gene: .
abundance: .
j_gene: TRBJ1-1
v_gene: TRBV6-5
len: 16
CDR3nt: TGTGCCAGCAGTTACTCCCCCCCGGTGTTGAACACTGAAGCTTTCTTT
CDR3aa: CASSYSPPVLNTEAFF

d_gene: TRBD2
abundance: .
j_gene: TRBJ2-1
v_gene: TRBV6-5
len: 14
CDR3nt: TGTGCCAGTTCAAAGCGGGAGTCAGTCAATGAGCAGTTCTTC
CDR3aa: CASSKRESVNEQFF

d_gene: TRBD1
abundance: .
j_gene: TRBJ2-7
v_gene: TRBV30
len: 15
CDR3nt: TGTGCCTCCGCGGGGGGGACAGGGGGCCCCTACGAGCAGTACTTC
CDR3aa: CASAGGTGGPYEQYF

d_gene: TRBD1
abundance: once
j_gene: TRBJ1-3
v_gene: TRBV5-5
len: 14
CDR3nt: TGTGCCAGCAGCCTCATGGGACAGCCTTACACCATATATTTT
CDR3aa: CASSLMGQPYTIYF

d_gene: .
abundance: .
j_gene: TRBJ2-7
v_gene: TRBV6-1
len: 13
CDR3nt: TGTGCCAGCCCCCGGCCGGGAACCTACGAGCAGTACTTC
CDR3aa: CASPRPGTYEQYF

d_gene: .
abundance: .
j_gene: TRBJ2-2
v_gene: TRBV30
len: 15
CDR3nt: TGTGCCTGGAGTCCCGGTGGTGAGGCCACCGGGGAGCTGTTTTTT
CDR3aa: CAWSPGGEATGELFF

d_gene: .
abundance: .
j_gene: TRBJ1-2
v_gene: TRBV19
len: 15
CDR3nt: TGTGCCAGTAGTATAGTACAGGACCAAAACTATGGCTACACCTTC
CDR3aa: CASSIVQDQNYGYTF

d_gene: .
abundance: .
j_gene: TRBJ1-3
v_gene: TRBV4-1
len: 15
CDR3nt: TGCGCCAGCAGCCAAGATTCCGGGAGTGGAAACACCATATATTTT
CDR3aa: CASSQDSGSGNTIYF

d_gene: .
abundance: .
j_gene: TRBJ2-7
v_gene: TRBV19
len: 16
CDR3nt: TGTGCCAGTAGTATGGCCGGACAGATTACTCCCTACGAGCAGTACTTC
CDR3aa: CASSMAGQITPYEQYF

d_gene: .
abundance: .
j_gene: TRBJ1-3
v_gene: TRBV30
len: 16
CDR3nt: TGTGCCTGGGAAAATAAGCGGCTGATCTCTGGAAACACCATATATTTT
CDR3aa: CAWENKRLISGNTIYF

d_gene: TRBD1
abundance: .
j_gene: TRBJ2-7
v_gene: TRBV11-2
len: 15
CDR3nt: TGTGCCAGCAGCCCAATTTCGGGACAGTCCTACGAGCAGTACTTC
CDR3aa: CASSPISGQSYEQYF

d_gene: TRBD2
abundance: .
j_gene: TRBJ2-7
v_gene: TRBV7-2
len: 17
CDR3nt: TGTGCCAGCAGCTTAGCCCCGCGGCCGGGACTAGTATACGAGCAGTACTTC
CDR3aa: CASSLAPRPGLVYEQYF

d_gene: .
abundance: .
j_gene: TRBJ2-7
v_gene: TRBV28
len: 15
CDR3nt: TGTGCCAGCAGTTTCTCAGATCAGGGTACCTACGAGCAGTACTTC
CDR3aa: CASSFSDQGTYEQYF

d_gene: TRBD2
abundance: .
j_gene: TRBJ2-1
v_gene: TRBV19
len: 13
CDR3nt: TGTGCCAGTAGTGCCGGACTAGCCGGTGAGCAGTTCTTC
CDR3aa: CASSAGLAGEQFF

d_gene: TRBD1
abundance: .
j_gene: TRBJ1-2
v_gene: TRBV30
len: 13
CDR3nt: TGTGCCTGGAGTCCAGACAGGGACGGGAGCTACACCTTC
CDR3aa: CAWSPDRDGSYTF

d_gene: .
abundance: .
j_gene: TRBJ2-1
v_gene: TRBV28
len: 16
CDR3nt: TGTGCCAGCAATATCGCCAACAGGGTGAACAGGAATGAGCAGTTCTTC
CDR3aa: CASNIANRVNRNEQFF

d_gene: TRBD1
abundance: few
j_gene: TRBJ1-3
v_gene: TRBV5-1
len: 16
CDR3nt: TGCGCCAGCAGCCTACACAGGGGGGTGTCTGGAAACACCATATATTTT
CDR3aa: CASSLHRGVSGNTIYF

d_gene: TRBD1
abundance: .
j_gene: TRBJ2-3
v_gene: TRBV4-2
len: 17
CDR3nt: TGTGCCAGCAGCCAAGCGATAGGGGGCCCTAGCACAGATACGCAGTATTTT
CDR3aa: CASSQAIGGPSTDTQYF

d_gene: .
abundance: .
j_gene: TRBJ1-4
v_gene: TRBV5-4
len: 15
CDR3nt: TGTGCCAGCAGCTTGGGGCCGTCCTGGCGGGAAAAACTGTTTTTT
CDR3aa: CASSLGPSWREKLFF

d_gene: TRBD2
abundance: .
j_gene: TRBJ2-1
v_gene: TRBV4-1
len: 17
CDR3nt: TGCGCCAGCAGCCGGGGCGGACTAGCGGCCCTAGGGAATGAGCAGTTCTTC
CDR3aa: CASSRGGLAALGNEQFF

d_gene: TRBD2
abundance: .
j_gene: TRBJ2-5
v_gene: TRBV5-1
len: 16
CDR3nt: TGCGCCAGCAGCTTGGCCCCTAGCGGGGATAGAGAGACCCAGTACTTC
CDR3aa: CASSLAPSGDRETQYF

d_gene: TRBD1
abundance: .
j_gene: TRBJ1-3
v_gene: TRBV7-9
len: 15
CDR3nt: TGTGCCAGCAGAGACAGGGGCCCCTCTGGAAACACCATATATTTT
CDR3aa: CASRDRGPSGNTIYF

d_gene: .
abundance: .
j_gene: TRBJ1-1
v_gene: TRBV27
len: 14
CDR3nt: TGTGCCAGCAGTTTATTCCACAGGAACACTGAAGCTTTCTTT
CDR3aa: CASSLFHRNTEAFF

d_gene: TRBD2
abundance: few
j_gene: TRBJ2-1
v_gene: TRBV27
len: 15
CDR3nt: TGTGCCAGCGATCCGGGACTAGCGGGTCGAAATGAGCAGTTCTTC
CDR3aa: CASDPGLAGRNEQFF

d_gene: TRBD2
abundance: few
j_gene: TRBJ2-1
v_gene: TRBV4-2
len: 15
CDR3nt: TGTGCCAGCAGCCAAGAACTAGCGAGCAGTAATGAGCAGTTCTTC
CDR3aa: CASSQELASSNEQFF

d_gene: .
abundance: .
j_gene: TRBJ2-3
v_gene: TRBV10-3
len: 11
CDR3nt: TGTGCCATTGGGACAAGGGATACGCAGTATTTT
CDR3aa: CAIGTRDTQYF

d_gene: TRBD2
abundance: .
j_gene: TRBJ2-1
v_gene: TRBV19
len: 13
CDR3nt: TGTGCCAGTAAAGGGACTAGGGGGGCCGAGCAGTTCTTC
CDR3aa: CASKGTRGAEQFF

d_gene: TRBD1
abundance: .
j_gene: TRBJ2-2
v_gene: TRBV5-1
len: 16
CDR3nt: TGCGCCAGCAGCTTGTTGAACAGGGGCAACACCGGGGAGCTGTTTTTT
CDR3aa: CASSLLNRGNTGELFF

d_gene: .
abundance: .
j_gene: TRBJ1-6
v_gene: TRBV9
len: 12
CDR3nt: TGTGCCAGCAGAGCAGGGAATTCACCCCTCCACTTT
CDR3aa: CASRAGNSPLHF

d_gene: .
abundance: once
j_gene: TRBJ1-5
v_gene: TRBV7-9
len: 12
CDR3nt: TGTTCCAGCAGTTATAGCAATCAGCCCCAGCATTTT
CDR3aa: CSSSYSNQPQHF

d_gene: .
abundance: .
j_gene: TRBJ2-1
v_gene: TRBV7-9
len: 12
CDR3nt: TGTGCCAGCAGTTGGACTGGAAATGAGCAGTTCTTC
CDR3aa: CASSWTGNEQFF

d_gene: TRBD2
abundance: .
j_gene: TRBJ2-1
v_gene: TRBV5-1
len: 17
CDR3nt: TGCGCCAGCAGCTTGGGAGGGACTAGCGGGAGGGCAAATGAGCAGTTCTTC
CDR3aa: CASSLGGTSGRANEQFF

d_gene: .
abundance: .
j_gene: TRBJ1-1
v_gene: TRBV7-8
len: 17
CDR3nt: TGTGCCAGCAGCTCGGAACAGGGTTTTAGGCTTAACACTGAAGCTTTCTTT
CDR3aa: CASSSEQGFRLNTEAFF

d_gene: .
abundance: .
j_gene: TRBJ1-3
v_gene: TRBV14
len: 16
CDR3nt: TGTGCCAGCAGCCAGAGACAGGTCTACTCTGGAAACACCATATATTTT
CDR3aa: CASSQRQVYSGNTIYF

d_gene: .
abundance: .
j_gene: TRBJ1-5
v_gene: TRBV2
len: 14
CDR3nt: TGTGCCAGCAGTGAAAGGACATCGGATCAGCCCCAGCATTTT
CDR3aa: CASSERTSDQPQHF

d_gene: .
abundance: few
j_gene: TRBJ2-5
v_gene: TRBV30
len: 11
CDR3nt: TGTGCCTGGGCAGGTGGGGAGACCCAGTACTTC
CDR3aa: CAWAGGETQYF

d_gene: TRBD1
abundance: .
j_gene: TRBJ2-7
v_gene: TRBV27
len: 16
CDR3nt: TGTGCCAGCAGTTTAATAGGGACAGGGGTGCAGTACGAGCAGTACTTC
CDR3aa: CASSLIGTGVQYEQYF

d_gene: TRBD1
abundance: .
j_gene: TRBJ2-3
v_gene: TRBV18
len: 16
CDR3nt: TGTGCCAGCTCACCTTCCCCGGGACAGGGGTCAGATACGCAGTATTTT
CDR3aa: CASSPSPGQGSDTQYF

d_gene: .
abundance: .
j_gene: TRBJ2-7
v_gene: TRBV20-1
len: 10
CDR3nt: TGCAGTGCTAGAGACAGAAAGCAGTACTTC
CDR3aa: CSARDRKQYF

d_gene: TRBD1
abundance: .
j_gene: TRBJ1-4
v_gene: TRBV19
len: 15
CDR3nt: TGTGCCAGTAGACATATGGACAGGGTGAATGAAAAACTGTTTTTT
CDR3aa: CASRHMDRVNEKLFF

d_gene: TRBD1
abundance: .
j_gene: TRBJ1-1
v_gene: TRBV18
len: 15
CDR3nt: TGTGCCAGCTCACTGTACAGGGGACTGAACACTGAAGCTTTCTTT
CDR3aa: CASSLYRGLNTEAFF

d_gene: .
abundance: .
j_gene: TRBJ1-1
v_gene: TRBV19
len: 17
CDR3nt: TGTGCCAGTAGGGATTACGCTAGGGGGGGGAAGGGCACTGAAGCTTTCTTT
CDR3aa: CASRDYARGGKGTEAFF

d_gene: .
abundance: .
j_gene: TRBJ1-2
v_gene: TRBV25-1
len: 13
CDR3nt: TGTGCCAGCAGCCGGGACTGGGGATATGGCTACACCTTC
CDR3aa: CASSRDWGYGYTF

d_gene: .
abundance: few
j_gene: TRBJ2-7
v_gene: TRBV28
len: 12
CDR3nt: TGTGCCAGCAGTGATGGGCCCTACGAGCAGTACTTC
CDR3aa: CASSDGPYEQYF

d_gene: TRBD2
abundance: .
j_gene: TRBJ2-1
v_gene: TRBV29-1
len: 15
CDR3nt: TGCAGCGTAGGCCCTAGCGGGAGGGCTCTGGATGAGCAGTTCTTC
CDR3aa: CSVGPSGRALDEQFF

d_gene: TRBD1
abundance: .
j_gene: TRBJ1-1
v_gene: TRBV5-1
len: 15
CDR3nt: TGCGCCAGCAGCTTGGGAGGGGGCAGGTTGACTGAAGCTTTCTTT
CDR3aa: CASSLGGGRLTEAFF

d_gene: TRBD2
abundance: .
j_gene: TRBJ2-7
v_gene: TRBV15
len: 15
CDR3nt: TGTGCCACCAGCAGACTTAGCGGGAGTATTTACGAGCAGTACTTC
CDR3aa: CATSRLSGSIYEQYF

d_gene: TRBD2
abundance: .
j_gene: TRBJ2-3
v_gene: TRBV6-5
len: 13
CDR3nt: TGTGCCAGCAGTTACCGGGGGGAGGATACGCAGTATTTT
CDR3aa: CASSYRGEDTQYF

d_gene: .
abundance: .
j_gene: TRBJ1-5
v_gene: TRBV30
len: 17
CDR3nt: TGTGCCTGGAGCAATGAGCCCAGGGGTTTAAGCAATCAGCCCCAGCATTTT
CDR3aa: CAWSNEPRGLSNQPQHF

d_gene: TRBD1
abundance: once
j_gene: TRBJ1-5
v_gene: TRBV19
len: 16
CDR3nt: TGTGCCAGTAAAGAAGGTCTAGGGACAGCTAATCAGCCCCAGCATTTT
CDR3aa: CASKEGLGTANQPQHF

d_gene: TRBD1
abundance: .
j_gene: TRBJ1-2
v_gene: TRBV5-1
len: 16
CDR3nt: TGCGCCAGCAGCTCCTCAAACAGGGGGCTGTACTATGGCTACACCTTC
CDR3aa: CASSSSNRGLYYGYTF

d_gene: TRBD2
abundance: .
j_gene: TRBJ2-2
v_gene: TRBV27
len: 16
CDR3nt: TGTGCCAGCAGTTTCGGGCTAGCGGGCGCCACCGGGGAGCTGTTTTTT
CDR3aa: CASSFGLAGATGELFF

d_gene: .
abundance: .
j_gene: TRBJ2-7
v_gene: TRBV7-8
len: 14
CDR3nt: TGTGCCAGCAGCTCCCCGATTAACGGTTACGAGCAGTACTTC
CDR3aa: CASSSPINGYEQYF

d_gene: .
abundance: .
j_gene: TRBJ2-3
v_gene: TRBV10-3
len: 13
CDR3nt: TGTGCCATCAGTGGTCAGGATACAGATACGCAGTATTTT
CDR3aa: CAISGQDTDTQYF